The rows below give T cell receptor beta chains drawn from one sample of a study of cytomegalovirus exposure and HLA in healthy donors. The protocol was immunoSEQ multiplex PCR, while the TCRdb copy is restricted to in-frame clones and leaves out a portion. In the table there are 180,000 or so clones, 82% of which are singletons. The sequencing input was PBMCs. The receptors derive from a man aged 40-55 years in good health and CMV-seronegative. CDR3s include the opening cysteine and the closing phenylalanine or tryptophan. The D gene is left open where the match is weak. Clone size is not always given. Where it is, it says once, few, many or a class for expanded clones.

TRBV2	once	TRBJ2-1	TRBD2	TGTGCCAGCCGTGGAGGGGGGACTAGCGGGGTCAATGAGCAGTTCTTC	CASRGGGTSGVNEQFF
TRBV18	NA	TRBJ2-3	NA	TGTGCCAGCGCCAAGGAGGATACGCAGTATTTT	CASAKEDTQYF
TRBV19	NA	TRBJ2-7	TRBD2	TGTGCCAGTAGCCGCGTCGGGACAGGACTAGCGGGATCCTACGAGCAGTACTTC	CASSRVGTGLAGSYEQYF
TRBV7-9	NA	TRBJ1-1	TRBD1	TGTGCCAGCAGCATTTCCCGGGACAGGGCTTTCTTT	CASSISRDRAFF
TRBV4-1	few	TRBJ2-7	TRBD2	TGCGCCAGCAGCCAAGGTGTGAGACTAGCGGGGCAGTACGAGCAGTACTTC	CASSQGVRLAGQYEQYF
TRBV5-1	NA	TRBJ2-1	TRBD1	TGCGCCAGCAGCCCCGGACAGGGACCCTACAATGAGCAGTTCTTC	CASSPGQGPYNEQFF
TRBV7-2	NA	TRBJ1-3	TRBD1	TGTGCCAGCCAGGGGGCGGCCAACACCATATATTTT	CASQGAANTIYF
TRBV6-5	NA	TRBJ2-5	NA	TGTGCCAGCAGTGAAGGCCGGGTTCGAGAGACCCAGTACTTC	CASSEGRVRETQYF
TRBV27	NA	TRBJ2-7	TRBD2	TGTGCCAGCAGCCCTAGAGAGCTAGCGGGAGTCGAGCAGTACTTC	CASSPRELAGVEQYF
TRBV2	once	TRBJ1-5	TRBD1	TGTGCCAGCAGAGATACAGGGGTTAGCAATCAGCCCCAGCATTTT	CASRDTGVSNQPQHF
TRBV6-5	NA	TRBJ1-5	NA	TGTGCCAGCAGTATCAGTGGCAATCAGCCCCAGCATTTT	CASSISGNQPQHF
TRBV11-3	NA	TRBJ1-1	NA	TGTGCCAGCAGCTTAGATCCTGACTCGAACACTGAAGCTTTCTTT	CASSLDPDSNTEAFF
TRBV18	few	TRBJ2-1	NA	TGTGCCAGCTCGCCCCGTAAGGGGGACAATGAGCAGTTCTTC	CASSPRKGDNEQFF
TRBV6-5	NA	TRBJ1-4	NA	TGTGCCAGCAGTCCGGGACACTACAGTGAAAAACTGTTTTTT	CASSPGHYSEKLFF
TRBV7-2	NA	TRBJ2-7	NA	TGTGCCAGCAGCTTTTTTAGCGGAAGCTCCTACGAGCAGTACTTC	CASSFFSGSSYEQYF
TRBV6-5	NA	TRBJ1-2	NA	TGTGCCAGCAGTTACGGGCCCGTCAACTATGGCTACACCTTC	CASSYGPVNYGYTF
TRBV2	NA	TRBJ1-1	TRBD1	TGTGCCATCCCGACAGGGGGCACTGAAGCTTTCTTT	CAIPTGGTEAFF
TRBV5-1	NA	TRBJ2-3	TRBD2	TGCGCCAGCAGCTTGGCCGGGGGGACTACCGATACGCAGTATTTT	CASSLAGGTTDTQYF
TRBV6-5	NA	TRBJ2-6	NA	TGTGCCAGCATCGGGTCTGGGGCCAACGTCCTGACTTTC	CASIGSGANVLTF
TRBV6-5	NA	TRBJ2-5	TRBD1	TGTGCCAGCAGTCCCCAACAGGGGGTGATGAAGACCCAGTACTTC	CASSPQQGVMKTQYF
TRBV6-5	NA	TRBJ2-2	TRBD1	TGTGCCAGCAGTCCCAGGGGGCTGGGCACCGGGGAGCTGTTTTTT	CASSPRGLGTGELFF
TRBV6-5	NA	TRBJ2-1	NA	TGTGCCAGCAGTTACTCTGCTAGCACAAATGAGCAGTTCTTC	CASSYSASTNEQFF
TRBV9	NA	TRBJ2-2	TRBD2	TGTGCCAGCAGCGTAGAACTAGCGAGAACCGGGGAGCTGTTTTTT	CASSVELARTGELFF
TRBV28	NA	TRBJ1-4	NA	TGTGCCAGCCGGAACAGGGTGTGGGAAAAACTGTTTTTT	CASRNRVWEKLFF
TRBV7-2	NA	TRBJ2-5	TRBD2	TGTGCCAGCAGCTTAGCTATGGCGGGAGGGATCCAAGAGACCCAGTACTTC	CASSLAMAGGIQETQYF
TRBV11-3	NA	TRBJ2-2	NA	TGTGCCAGCAGCCCTGCCAGGCAGAACACCGGGGAGCTGTTTTTT	CASSPARQNTGELFF
TRBV28	few	TRBJ2-7	NA	TGTGCCAGCAATGGGAGGTACGAGCAGTACTTC	CASNGRYEQYF
TRBV29-1	NA	TRBJ1-3	NA	TGCAGCGCCAGGGCCGTGGAACCTGGAAACACCATATATTTT	CSARAVEPGNTIYF